Described below is a single TCR beta chain sequence and its context. This clonotype has just a few counts. The antigen it binds to is not known. There are no base qualities to consult, and no much larger clone falls within one base. The sample belongs to a study of T cells after yellow fever vaccination (dated by TCRdb to the late 2010s). Background for the entire study: The SMART-Seq v4 Ultra Low Input RNA kit was used to prepare libraries from fractions with low cell numbers. Bulk PBMC replicates and cell subsets were isolated from blood drawn at multiple timepoints before and after both primary and secondary immunization. To follow T-cell clones before and after primary and booster YFV17D yellow fever vaccination, bulk TCR alpha and beta repertoires were sequenced over time. Two healthy male donors, one aged 18 to 30 and one aged 30 to 39 years, made up the cohort. The full study reports these points: Computational filtering was needed because FACS-sorted repertoires could contain abundant contaminating clonotypes from the bulk population. Because the study included only a couple of donors, the extent to which the findings can be generalized is limited. A small fraction of clonotypes appeared in both the CD4 and CD8 compartments, likely as a result of convergent recombination. Compared with the primary T-cell response, the secondary T-cell response was faster but weaker, reaching its peak on day 5 rather than on day 15. After the booster, most clones that had expanded after primary vaccination were detected again (nearly 97% of CD4 and 88% of CD8), suggesting broad maintenance of memory.

The sample's treatment or condition, from its label and the paper: live attenuated yellow fever vaccine strain. At every blood-draw timepoint, two biological replicates of bulk PBMCs were collected. PBMCs were isolated from peripheral blood using a standard Ficoll-Paque protocol. RNA was extracted with TriZol from bulk PBMCs, CD4 and CD8 fractions, and dextramer-positive and dextramer-negative fractions. TCR cDNA was made using 5'RACE template switching, a step that added a universal primer site and unique molecular identifiers. cDNA synthesis was primed from both the TCR alpha and TCR beta constant segments. Library amplification involved two PCR steps, and the second step added sample barcodes and sequencing adapters. Sequencing of the libraries was done on either Illumina HiSeq 2500 (2x100 bp) or NovaSeq (2x150 bp). Under the source paper's analysis protocol: Demultiplexing of reads and collapsing into UMI consensus sequences were performed with MIGEC, and V(D)J alignment was carried out with MiXCR. Vaccine-responding clonotypes were identified with edgeR using replicate PBMC samples, with FDR below 0.01 and a log2 fold change above 5 up to day 15 being required. Each bulk clonotype was labeled CD4 or CD8 based on which sequenced repertoire, CD4 or CD8, contained the clonotype at higher abundance. Through fastp at Q25 and MiXCR, TCRdb rebuilt clones from the public reads, retaining in-frame beta chains. Each record represents a unique CDR3 protein, reported with the most common genes and DNA among its rows. TCRdb's processing, not the study's, gives the V and J calls here. The sample includes hundreds of thousands of distinct CDR3 sequences, with roughly 8% observed a single time. Of the sample, roughly a sixth is held by the ten largest clones.

V loses 3 bases, J loses 0 bases, and the germline ends lie 10 bases apart. CDR1 and CDR2 are read off the germline V gene (reference sequence) as SGHKS and YYEKEE. Reading from cysteine to phenylalanine, the CDR3 counts 16 amino acids. The entry retains the CDR3 DNA only, 48 bases that are in frame from base 1. Sample: PBMCs, taken 35 to 50 days after the first yellow fever vaccination. The TCR was taken from a man aged 18-30 years who received the YFV17D yellow fever vaccine. Rearrangement joined TRBV5-5 to TRBJ1-6; the D gene is unclear. The DNA reads TGTGCCAGCAGCTCTGGACGGGACTCCTATAATTCACCCCTCCACTTT. Translation gives CASSSGRDSYNSPLHF.